A single sample is the source of the 15 T cell receptor beta chains below, sequenced in a study of blood T cell repertoires in COVID-19 (dated by TCRdb to 2019 to 2021). Library preparation was by the immunoSEQ multiplex PCR assay. TCRdb provides this immuneACCESS table in a form limited to in-frame rearrangements. Some clones are lacking; in checked studies, under half of them reflect an unresolved V gene, and why the rest are absent is not known. The sample table holds tens of thousands of clones, of which roughly 70% were seen once. The top ten clones comprise about three fifths of the sample. Sequencing was done on a sample of peripheral blood. These receptor sequences come from an older man with acute or convalescent COVID-19.

V gene TRBV7-8 combines with J gene TRBJ2-5, with TRBD2 identical over 13 bases. Germline V CDR1 and CDR2: SGHVS, FQNEAQ. CDR3 size: 16 residues. V was clipped by 2 bases and J by 7 bases; unmatched bases: 7. In nucleotides, the CDR3 is TGTGCCAGCAGCTTATCCGGGACTAGCGGGAAGGTGACCCAGTACTTC. It encodes CASSLSGTSGKVTQYF. The variable domain in full, completed from reference TRBV7-8 and TRBJ2-5, reads GAGVSQSPRYKVAKRGQDVALRCDPISGHVSLFWYQQALGQGPEFLTYFQNEAQLDKSGLPSDRFFAERPEGSVSTLKIQRTQQEDSAVYLCASSLSGTSGKVTQYFGPGTRLLVL.

This chain connects TRBV6-5 to TRBJ2-1; 9 bases map to TRBD2. The length of the CDR3 is 15 residues. The V and J ends lost 6 bases and 1 base, in that order; junction bases with no gene match: 4. From germline, CDR1 is MNHEY and CDR2 SVGAGI. CDR3 protein: CASRLLAGSYNEQFF. For the CDR3, the DNA is TGTGCCAGCAGACTACTAGCGGGTTCCTACAATGAGCAGTTCTTC.

V is TRBV12-1 and J is TRBJ2-7; the table's D call of TRBD1 was not tested on the DNA. TRBV12-1 is flagged as a pseudogene. CDR3 length: 12 residues. CDR3 sequence (DNA): TGTGCCAGCGGGACAGGGTCCTACGAGCAGTACTTC. It is translated as CASGTGSYEQYF.

The chain carries TRBV18 and TRBJ2-5; D gene ambiguous. Between the trimmed V and J ends, which lost 1 base and 0 bases, there was a span of 3 bases. The germline V gene encodes CDR1 KGHSH and CDR2 LQKENI. The CDR3 loop spans 13 amino acids. The DNA of the CDR3 is TGTGCCAGCTCACCACACAACCAAGAGACCCAGTACTTC. Protein sequence: CASSPHNQETQYF.

The chain is built from TRBV4-1 and TRBJ2-3; unclear D gene. Germline V gene sequence: CDR1 MGHRA, CDR2 YSYEKL. Deletions cut 1 base from V and 1 base from J, with 15 bases between. The CDR3 is made up of 17 amino acids. CDR3 nucleotides: TGCGCCAGCAGCCAAGGATTTGTAGACTTTCGCACAGATACGCAGTATTTT. Translation: CASSQGFVDFRTDTQYF.

The chain uses TRBV29-1 and TRBJ2-1; 15 bases map to TRBD2. The CDR3 has 14 amino acids. J gave up 9 bases and V 4 bases, and 4 bases lay outside the gene matches. CDR1 and CDR2 from the germline V gene are SQVTM and ANQGSEA. CDR3 DNA sequence: TGCAGCGTTGGGACTAGCGGGAGGGCAGGTGAGCAGTTCTTC. This translates into CSVGTSGRAGEQFF.

The rearrangement uses TRBV19 and TRBJ2-1, with 10 bases matching TRBD2. The V and J ends lost 6 bases and 5 bases, in that order; junction bases with no gene match: 13. The CDR3 extends over 17 amino acids. Germline values: CDR1 LNHDA, CDR2 SQIVND (reference sequence). CDR3 bases: TGTGCCAGTAGACCCATTAGCGGGAGGCTTACCAACAATGAGCAGTTCTTC. The encoded protein is CASRPISGRLTNNEQFF.

The V call is TRBV19, the J call TRBJ1-4; D uncertain. The V gene lost 4 bases and the J gene lost 7 bases, with 16 bases spanning the gap. The CDR3 runs to 15 residues. Per the germline V gene, CDR1 is LNHDA and CDR2 is SQIVND (reference sequence). CDR3 in DNA: TGTGCCAGTAGTACCCACGGGTCGAATAGTGAAAAACTGTTTTTT. Amino acids: CASSTHGSNSEKLFF.

The V gene is TRBV27, the J gene TRBJ2-1, with TRBD2 matching 11 bases. The germline gives CDR1 MNHEY, CDR2 SMNVEV (reference sequence). The V gene end was trimmed by 2 bases and the J gene end by 10 bases; junction bases not matched to a gene: 10. The CDR3 has 16 residues. CDR3 nucleotides: TGTGCCAGCAGTTTAGCAAAGACTAGCGGGACTGGGGAGCAGTTCTTC. As protein: CASSLAKTSGTGEQFF.

In this sample, this clone turned up many times. The chain uses TRBV7-9 and TRBJ2-1; D perhaps matches TRBD1 (6 bases). Germline V lookup: CDR1 SEHNR, CDR2 FQNEAQ (reference sequence). V dropped 8 bases and J dropped 2 bases, with 7 bases sitting between them. CDR3 length: 12 residues. The CDR3 loop is CASEGAYNEQFF. CDR3 nucleotide sequence: TGTGCCAGCGAGGGGGCCTACAATGAGCAGTTCTTC.

This chain connects TRBV30 to TRBJ2-7, with 9 nucleotides matching TRBD2. Germline CDR1 is GTSNPN and CDR2 is SVGIG (reference sequence). This CDR3 contains 15 residues. Trimming took 2 bases from V and 3 from J; bases not matched to a gene: 8. The CDR3 coding sequence is TGTGCCTGGAGTACGGCTAGCGGGGAGGGCTACGAGCAGTACTTC. This translates into CAWSTASGEGYEQYF.

The genes are TRBV10-3 and TRBJ2-5; TRBD1 is a possible D gene (5 bases). Trimming cost V 4 bases and J 2 bases, with 11 bases left between them. This CDR3 contains 14 residues. CDR1 is ENHRY and CDR2 is SYGVKD in the germline V gene. CDR3 sequence reads: CAISGGAAQETQYF. The CDR3 region has the DNA TGTGCCATCAGTGGGGGCGCGGCTCAAGAGACCCAGTACTTC.

This chain uses TRBV7-9 with TRBJ2-1; TRBD2 might be the D (5 bases). The ends were cut back, 4 bases at V and 5 bases at J, with 9 bases in the middle. The germline CDR1 and CDR2 sequences are SEHNR and FQNEAQ (reference sequence). This CDR3 is built from 13 residues. For the CDR3, the DNA is TGTGCCAGCAGCTGGGGTAGCGACAATGAGCAGTTCTTC. Its translation: CASSWGSDNEQFF.

The genes are TRBV15 and TRBJ2-1; D is perhaps TRBD2 (5 bases). Germline CDR1 LNHNV, CDR2 YYDKDF (reference sequence). The CDR3 totals 15 residues. Trimming left V 0 bases short and J 9 bases short, with 15 bases between. The CDR3 DNA reads as TGTGCCACCAGCAGAGATGGAGGCCGCCCCGTTGAGCAGTTCTTC. This sequence encodes CATSRDGGRPVEQFF.

The chain couples TRBV7-2 to TRBJ1-1; D unclear. Germline CDR1 SGHTA, CDR2 FQGNSA. CDR3 size: 15 residues. V gave up 3 bases and J gave up 0 bases, with 11 bases separating them. CDR3 in DNA: TGTGCCAGCAGCTTGAGCCCCCTGCTGAACACTGAAGCTTTCTTT. Translated: CASSLSPLLNTEAFF.